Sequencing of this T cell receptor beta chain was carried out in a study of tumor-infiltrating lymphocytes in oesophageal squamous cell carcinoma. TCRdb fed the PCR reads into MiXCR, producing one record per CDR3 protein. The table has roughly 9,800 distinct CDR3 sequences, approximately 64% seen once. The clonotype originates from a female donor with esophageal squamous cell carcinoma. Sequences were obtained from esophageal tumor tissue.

The CDR3 loop reads CASSLDYLNEQFF. The CDR3 DNA reads as TGTGCCAGCAGCTTAGACTACCTCAATGAGCAGTTCTTC. The rearrangement joins TRBV11-2 to TRBJ2-4, with D hard to call. The closer fit of TRBJ2-1 to the DNA end suggests the J call may be wrong. Germline loops: CDR1 SGHAT, CDR2 FQNNGV. This CDR3 region has 13 residues.